The 6 T cell receptor beta chains below all came from one sample that was sequenced in a study of cytomegalovirus exposure and HLA in healthy donors (TCRdb year 2017). The library was generated by the immunoSEQ multiplex PCR assay. TCRdb took over this immuneACCESS table, retaining in-frame rearrangements with V and J assigned. Such tables are incomplete; in checked studies, under half of the missing clones stem from an unresolved V gene, and the remainder is unexplained. The sample table holds some 250,000 clones, of which approximately 83% were seen once. Together, the top ten hold roughly 1.2% of the sample. Source material: PBMCs. Source of these receptors: a woman under 40 in good health and CMV-seropositive.

The V and J genes are TRBV27 and TRBJ1-2, with D maybe TRBD1 (5 bases). From germline, CDR1 is MNHEY and CDR2 SMNVEV (reference sequence). CDR3 length: 17 residues. With 2 bases removed from V and 6 bases from J, the gap between germline ends came to 22 bases. CDR3 loop: CASSLSLARQPLDGYTF. The CDR3 DNA follows: TGTGCCAGCAGTTTAAGCCTTGCGAGACAGCCGCTCGATGGCTACACCTTC.

The chain couples TRBV12-5 to TRBJ1-1, with 8 bases fitting TRBD1. V gave up 0 bases and J gave up 7 bases; unmatched junction bases: 13. Germline-derived CDR1 and CDR2 are LGHNT and FRNRAP. The CDR3 runs 17 residues. DNA for the CDR3: TGTGCTAGTGGTTTGGTACGTCCCCAACAGGGGGTTAATGAAGCTTTCTTT. It yields the protein CASGLVRPQQGVNEAFF.

This chain joins TRBV28 and TRBJ2-7; 7 nucleotides align to TRBD1. V trimming: 2 bases; J trimming: 5 bases; junction bases outside the gene matches: 9. The CDR3 runs to 15 residues. Germline values: CDR1 MDHEN, CDR2 SYDVKM. This CDR3 reads CASSLVGGAMNEQYF. The CDR3 DNA reads TGTGCCAGCAGTTTAGTAGGGGGCGCTATGAACGAGCAGTACTTC.

The chain combines TRBV28 with TRBJ1-3; TRBD1 is a possible D gene (5 bases). The CDR3 has 16 residues. V lost 4 bases to trimming and J lost 2 bases, with 15 bases between them. Germline CDR1 MDHEN, CDR2 SYDVKM. This chain's CDR3 is CASSSNAPGAGNTIYF. The CDR3 DNA follows: TGTGCCAGCAGTTCGAATGCTCCGGGGGCTGGAAACACCATATATTTT.

The gene calls are TRBV5-1 and TRBJ2-1; 12 nucleotides line up with TRBD2. The CDR3 totals 15 residues. Germline V gene lookup returns CDR1 SGHRS and CDR2 YFSETQ. The trim removed 3 bases at V and 5 bases at J, leaving 3 bases unmatched. CDR3 region: CASSYWTSGDNEQFF. DNA for the CDR3: TGCGCCAGCAGCTATTGGACTAGCGGGGACAATGAGCAGTTCTTC.

The CDR3 loop is CASSESPAASTDTQYF. The CDR3 nucleotides are TGTGCCAGCAGTGAGTCTCCAGCGGCAAGCACAGATACGCAGTATTTT. J is TRBJ2-3 and V is TRBV6-1; D might be TRBD2 (5 bases). This CDR3 region has 16 residues. The germline V gene has CDR1 MNHNS and CDR2 SASEGT. The V gene lost 3 bases and the J gene lost 0 bases, with 13 bases spanning the gap.